Shown below are 25 T cell receptor beta chains from a single sample sequenced in a study of early stage breast cancer tumors. This table comes from immunoSEQ multiplex PCR, and its TCRdb copy is limited to in-frame clones, with some not included. The sample holds 45,000 to 60,000 clones; 75% to 95% are singletons and the top ten take less than 5%. The sequenced sample was blood. These receptor sequences come from a person aged 70 to 80 with breast cancer.

The chain recombines TRBV5-1 with TRBJ2-7; D not resolved. The CDR3 is made up of 14 amino acids. CDR1 and CDR2 (germline): SGHRS, YFSETQ. Trimming took 4 bases from V and 0 from J, leaving 11 bases between them. The CDR3 here is CASSPTSPSYEQYF. The CDR3 coding sequence is TGCGCCAGCAGCCCGACAAGTCCCTCCTACGAGCAGTACTTC.

This chain links TRBV30 with TRBJ2-1; the match to TRBD2 covers 8 bases. CDR3 size: 13 residues. V trimming: 3 bases; J trimming: 8 bases; junction bases outside the gene matches: 6. The V gene's germline CDR1 is GTSNPN and CDR2 SVGIG (reference sequence). CDR3 sequence reads: CAWSRGGCDEQFF. CDR3 coding DNA: TGTGCCTGGAGCCGGGGGGGGTGCGATGAGCAGTTCTTC.

The chain couples TRBV28 to TRBJ1-5, with 7 bases fitting TRBD1. CDR1 and CDR2 from the germline V gene are MDHEN and SYDVKM. This CDR3 region has 14 residues. The junction had 5 bases not matched to a gene; V was cut back by 5 bases and J by 4 bases. CDR3 sequence: CASSLRGENQPQHF. The DNA of the CDR3 is TGTGCCAGCAGTCTCAGGGGGGAGAATCAGCCCCAGCATTTT.

The rearrangement links TRBV7-2 to TRBJ2-2; D may be TRBD2 (6 bases). V was cut by 4 bases and J by 6 bases, with 15 bases left in between. Germline CDR1 and CDR2: SGHTA and FQGNSA. The CDR3 totals 15 residues. Here the CDR3 DNA reads TGTGCCAGCAGCTACAGGACCCCGGGAGCCGGGGAGCTGTTTTTT. This codes for CASSYRTPGAGELFF.

The chain recombines TRBV19 with TRBJ1-5, with D maybe TRBD1 (5 bases). Trimming stripped 2 bases from V and 7 bases from J, with 15 bases between. This CDR3 is 15 amino acids long. Germline V gene lookup returns CDR1 LNHDA and CDR2 SQIVND (reference sequence). The DNA of the CDR3 is TGTGCCAGTAGTATAATCGGGGGGATTGGCCAGCCCCAGCATTTT. This gives the protein CASSIIGGIGQPQHF.

The chain recombines TRBV9 with TRBJ1-4, with 10 bases matching TRBD1. The CDR3 runs 15 residues. The germline V gene encodes CDR1 SGDLS and CDR2 YYNGEE. Germline trimming cut 4 bases from V and 5 bases from J; bases unmatched to any gene: 5. The CDR3 spells CASSYRDRGNEKLFF. DNA for the CDR3: TGTGCCAGCAGCTACCGGGACAGGGGAAATGAAAAACTGTTTTTT.

This chain uses TRBV4-1 with TRBJ2-3; TRBD1 might be the D (5 bases). The length of the CDR3 is 15 residues. Germline-derived CDR1 and CDR2 are MGHRA and YSYEKL. V was pared by 4 bases and J by 4 bases, with 15 bases between. The CDR3 sequence is CASSPLAGLSDTQYF. The CDR3 DNA follows: TGCGCCAGCAGCCCCCTGGCAGGGCTGTCAGATACGCAGTATTTT.

The chain uses TRBV30 and TRBJ2-2; 15 bases are a match to TRBD2. CDR3 size: 15 residues. Trimming took 3 bases from V and 7 from J; bases not matched to a gene: 3. Germline V gene data show CDR1 as GTSNPN and CDR2 as SVGIG (reference sequence). The CDR3 nucleotides read TGTGCCTGGAGCGGACTAGCGGGAGGGCACGGGGAGCTGTTTTTT. It encodes CAWSGLAGGHGELFF.

This rearrangement joins TRBV18 to TRBJ1-1, with a tentative D call TRBD1 (5 bases). The length of the CDR3 is 14 residues. Germline V lookup: CDR1 KGHSH, CDR2 LQKENI. The ends were cut back, 6 bases at V and 5 bases at J, with 16 bases in the middle. The CDR3 protein is CASSVRDGGTEAFF. The CDR3 region has the DNA TGTGCCAGCTCTGTGAGGGACGGAGGGACTGAAGCTTTCTTT.

The genes are TRBV4-3 and TRBJ1-4, with D perhaps TRBD1 (6 bases). V shed 4 bases and J shed 1 base, with 13 bases lying between them. The CDR3 contains 16 residues. Germline V gene data show CDR1 as LGHNA and CDR2 as YSLEER. CDR3 residues: CASSPQGLRTNEKLFF. In DNA, the CDR3 is TGCGCCAGCAGCCCACAGGGTCTAAGAACTAATGAAAAACTGTTTTTT.

The chain has TRBV6-1 and TRBJ2-7, with D possibly TRBD2 on 5 matching bases. This CDR3 comprises 14 residues. Trimming pared 6 bases from V and 6 bases from J, leaving 18 bases between. CDR1 is MNHNS and CDR2 is SASEGT in the germline V gene. The CDR3 DNA reads as TGTGCCAGCAGGGCCTCCGGACTCCACTCCGAGCAGTACTTC. Its translation: CASRASGLHSEQYF.

The gene calls are TRBV5-8 and TRBJ2-5; 7 bases match TRBD2. V trimming: 4 bases; J trimming: 1 base; junction bases outside the gene matches: 10. The CDR3 has 16 residues. Germline assignment: CDR1 SGHTS and CDR2 YDEGEE. The CDR3 bases are TGTGCCAGCAGCCAAGGGGACGGGGGGATCCAAGAGACCCAGTACTTC. Protein sequence: CASSQGDGGIQETQYF.

The count of this clone is one. The rearrangement links TRBV2 to TRBJ1-6; a possible D gene is TRBD1 (5 bases). Germline-derived CDR1 and CDR2 are SNHLY and FYNNEI. The CDR3 is made up of 15 amino acids. V was shortened by 4 bases and J by 4 bases, with 11 bases between the two germline ends. The chain's CDR3 is CASSVKGFYNSPLHF. The CDR3 DNA reads as TGTGCCAGCAGTGTAAAGGGGTTTTATAATTCACCCCTCCACTTT.

The chain couples TRBV28 to TRBJ2-7; weak D call: TRBD1 (6 bases). Germline values: CDR1 MDHEN, CDR2 SYDVKM. Trimming took 5 bases from V and 0 from J, leaving 11 bases between them. This CDR3 is built from 14 residues. CDR3 nucleotides: TGTGCCAGCAGTCGGACAGCCATCTCCTACGAGCAGTACTTC. As protein: CASSRTAISYEQYF.

The gene calls are TRBV10-2 and TRBJ2-7; 9 bases align to TRBD2. This CDR3 comprises 13 residues. CDR1 is WSHSY and CDR2 is SAAADI in the germline V gene. The junction had 6 bases not matched to a gene; V was cut back by 10 bases and J by 2 bases. CDR3 region: CATSGTRPYEQYF. The CDR3, as DNA: TGCGCCACTAGCGGGACTAGACCCTACGAGCAGTACTTC.

This chain connects TRBV30 to TRBJ1-1; 9 positions agree with TRBD1. Germline CDR1 and CDR2: GTSNPN and SVGIG (reference sequence). V lost 1 base to trimming and J lost 4 bases; unmatched junction nucleotides: 16. The CDR3 runs 18 residues. The CDR3 here is CAWSEVGTYRGRGTEAFF. The CDR3 nucleotides read TGTGCCTGGAGTGAGGTTGGGACCTACAGGGGGCGCGGCACTGAAGCTTTCTTT.

This clone was seen a single time. The chain links TRBV30 to TRBJ1-5; possible D gene TRBD1, 5 bases. The CDR3 extends over 13 amino acids. V was cut by 0 bases and J by 7 bases, with 10 bases left in between. Germline CDR1 reads GTSNPN; CDR2 reads SVGIG (reference sequence). CDR3 protein: CAWSVQEKQPQHF. The CDR3 nucleotides are TGTGCCTGGAGTGTACAGGAGAAGCAGCCCCAGCATTTT.

The rearrangement links TRBV19 to TRBJ1-3; a possible D gene is TRBD1 (5 bases). Trimming left V 6 bases short and J 0 bases short, with 18 bases between. The CDR3 is 17 residues long. The germline CDR1 and CDR2 sequences are LNHDA and SQIVND (reference sequence). Here the CDR3 DNA reads TGTGCCAGTAGCGTGGGAGCGCGGGGACCCTCTGGAAACACCATATATTTT. Translation gives CASSVGARGPSGNTIYF.

The chain recombines TRBV19 with TRBJ1-1; D gene ambiguous. V shed 0 bases and J shed 8 bases, with 16 bases lying between them. Germline V gene sequence: CDR1 LNHDA, CDR2 SQIVND (reference sequence). The CDR3 totals 15 residues. The chain's CDR3 is CASSIEGRALDEAFF. The CDR3 nucleotides are TGTGCCAGTAGTATAGAGGGCAGAGCACTCGACGAAGCTTTCTTT. The full variable domain, rest sourced from reference TRBV19 and TRBJ1-1, is DGGITQSPKYLFRKEGQNVTLSCEQNLNHDAMYWYRQDPGQGLRLIYYSQIVNDFQKGDIAEGYSVSREKKESFPLTVTSAQKNPTAFYLCASSIEGRALDEAFFGQGTRLTVV.

The J gene is TRBJ1-2, the V gene TRBV5-1; TRBD1 matches at 7 bases. CDR1 is SGHRS, CDR2 YFSETQ, per germline. The CDR3 is made up of 14 amino acids. V shed 7 bases, J shed 4 bases, and the junction held 10 bases outside the gene matches. Here the CDR3 DNA reads TGCGCCAGCGCCCTGGCAGGGGGGCCCTATGGCTACACCTTC. Residues: CASALAGGPYGYTF.

The J gene is TRBJ1-1, the V gene TRBV5-1; D remains unclear. The CDR3 has 14 residues. V was pared by 1 base and J by 4 bases, with 11 bases between. The germline gives CDR1 SGHRS, CDR2 YFSETQ. The CDR3 spells CASSLKVEGTEAFF. CDR3 sequence (DNA): TGCGCCAGCAGCTTGAAGGTGGAGGGCACTGAAGCTTTCTTT.

CDR3 sequence: CASSQASGVTNEQFF. The DNA of the CDR3 is TGTGCCAGCAGCCAGGCTAGCGGGGTTACGAATGAGCAGTTCTTC. The chain links TRBV7-2 to TRBJ2-1, with 9 bases matching TRBD2. V shed 5 bases, J shed 7 bases, and the junction held 9 bases outside the gene matches. Germline values: CDR1 SGHTA, CDR2 FQGNSA. This CDR3 region has 15 residues. Full variable domain (outside the CDR3, taken from reference TRBV7-2 and TRBJ2-1): GAGVSQSPSNKVTEKGKDVELRCDPISGHTALYWYRQSLGQGLEFLIYFQGNSAPDKSGLPSDRFSAERTGGSVSTLTIQRTQQEDSAVYLCASSQASGVTNEQFFGPGTRLTVL.

The genes are TRBV7-9 and TRBJ1-1, with D possibly TRBD1 on 6 matching bases. Germline V CDR1 and CDR2: SEHNR, FQNEAQ (reference sequence). This CDR3 spans 15 amino acids. With 3 bases removed from V and 1 base from J, the gap between germline ends came to 12 bases. DNA for the CDR3: TGTGCCAGCAGCTTCGCGACAGGCCCGAACACTGAAGCTTTCTTT. Its translation: CASSFATGPNTEAFF.

CDR3 in DNA: TGTGCCTGGAAACCCGGGACTGGTGAAGATACGCAGTATTTT. This encodes CAWKPGTGEDTQYF. The chain employs TRBV30 and TRBJ2-3, with TRBD2 as a possible D gene (6 bases). From germline, CDR1 is GTSNPN and CDR2 SVGIG (reference sequence). The length of the CDR3 is 14 residues. Trimming removed 4 bases from V and 5 bases from J, with 16 bases in between.

The chain has TRBV12-5 and TRBJ1-1; D perhaps matches TRBD1 (6 bases). Deletions cut 1 base from V and 0 bases from J, with 15 bases between. Germline assignment: CDR1 LGHNT and CDR2 FRNRAP. This CDR3 comprises 17 residues. CDR3 residues: CASGLAGGQSLNTEAFF. In nucleotides, the CDR3 is TGTGCTAGTGGTTTGGCCGGGGGGCAATCGCTGAACACTGAAGCTTTCTTT.